The 10 T cell receptor beta chains below come from one sample, sequenced in a study of CD8+ T cells in alopecia areata. Extraction of RNA preceded its reverse transcription into cDNA, which served as the sequencing template. Method: immunoSEQ multiplex PCR; TCRdb's copy keeps in-frame clones and lacks some. The data show roughly 210,000 clones, with approximately 45% seen just once and over 2% held by the top ten. Treatment of the sample: oral pan-JAK inhibitor, 5-10 mg twice daily. The specimen comprised CD4+ T cells sorted from blood, sampled at approximately week 36, from a patient treated with tofacitinib. The receptors were sampled from a human donor with alopecia areata.

The chain recombines TRBV2 with TRBJ2-3; D gene ambiguous. This CDR3 has 10 residues. Germline CDR1 and CDR2: SNHLY and FYNNEI. V was cut by 8 bases and J by 4 bases, with 4 bases left in between. The CDR3 region has the DNA TGTGCCAGCGCGGCAGATACGCAGTATTTT. Protein sequence: CASAADTQYF.

DNA of the CDR3: TGTGCCAGCCGGAAGGTGGGGGGTGGGGGCGAGCAGTACTTC. This encodes CASRKVGGGGEQYF. The V gene is TRBV27, the J gene TRBJ2-7; possible D gene TRBD2, 6 bases. CDR3 size: 14 residues. Germline V gene data show CDR1 as MNHEY and CDR2 as SMNVEV (reference sequence). With 8 bases removed from V and 6 bases from J, the gap between germline ends came to 20 bases.

The chain combines TRBV29-1 with TRBJ2-7, with D perhaps matching TRBD2 (6 bases). CDR1 SQVTM and CDR2 ANQGSEA come from the germline V gene. The CDR3 is 12 amino acids. V dropped 6 bases and J dropped 1 base, with 10 bases sitting between them. The CDR3 protein is CSVLRGSYEQYF. As DNA, the CDR3 is TGCAGCGTCCTGCGGGGATCCTACGAGCAGTACTTC.

The genes are TRBV7-2 and TRBJ1-1; D not resolved. The CDR3 runs to 11 residues. Between the trimmed V and J ends, which lost 6 bases and 0 bases, there was a span of 2 bases. Germline CDR1 reads SGHTA; CDR2 reads FQGNSA. The CDR3 loop is CASRMNTEAFF. The CDR3 DNA sequence: TGTGCCAGCAGGATGAACACTGAAGCTTTCTTT.

The gene calls are TRBV10-1 and TRBJ2-7; TRBD2 matches at 7 bases. From germline, CDR1 is WNHNN and CDR2 SYGVQD (reference sequence). Trimming took 8 bases from V and 5 from J; bases not matched to a gene: 12. The CDR3 totals 14 residues. CDR3 DNA sequence: TGCGCCAGCCACTCCCGGGGGGTATGGGACGAGCAGTACTTC. Protein product: CASHSRGVWDEQYF.

The chain couples TRBV5-1 to TRBJ2-3, with D unresolved. Trimming cost V 2 bases and J 2 bases, with 15 bases left between them. Germline assignment: CDR1 SGHRS and CDR2 YFSETQ. The CDR3 extends over 16 amino acids. This chain's CDR3 is CASSFADATYTDTQYF. The DNA for the CDR3 is TGCGCCAGCAGCTTTGCAGATGCGACGTACACAGATACGCAGTATTTT.

This sequence joins TRBV29-1 and TRBJ2-7; D not certain. The V gene lost 3 bases and the J gene lost 2 bases, with 14 bases spanning the gap. From germline, CDR1 is SQVTM and CDR2 ANQGSEA. This CDR3 has 14 amino acids. The CDR3 bases are TGCAGCGTTGATCTTACCAGCGACGCCTACGAGCAGTACTTC. It codes for CSVDLTSDAYEQYF.

This clone has just a few counts. V gene TRBV7-8 combines with J gene TRBJ2-5, with D possibly matching TRBD2 (5 bases). From germline, CDR1 is SGHVS and CDR2 FQNEAQ. This CDR3 has 14 amino acids. The V and J ends lost 2 bases and 5 bases respectively, with 12 bases between them. The CDR3 loop reads CASSLRSGYETQYF. DNA of the CDR3: TGTGCCAGCAGCTTACGGTCGGGATACGAGACCCAGTACTTC.

J is TRBJ1-2 and V is TRBV7-2; D is possibly TRBD1 (5 bases). Germline V gene lookup returns CDR1 SGHTA and CDR2 FQGNSA. This CDR3 region has 15 residues. The V end lost 1 base, the J end lost 3 bases, and 12 bases lay between the germline ends. DNA of the CDR3: TGTGCCAGCAGCTTAGGGTCGGGGGTGGACTATGGCTACACCTTC. This gives the protein CASSLGSGVDYGYTF.

The V and J genes are TRBV4-1 and TRBJ2-3, with D hard to call. V lost 3 bases to trimming and J lost 4 bases, with 8 bases between them. This CDR3 contains 13 residues. Looked up from germline, CDR1 is MGHRA and CDR2 is YSYEKL. As DNA, the CDR3 is TGCGCCAGCAGCCACAAACTACCAGATACGCAGTATTTT. This sequence encodes CASSHKLPDTQYF.